This TCR beta chain derives from a study of blood T cells in healthy people across ages. Details on this clonotype: Its target is not known.

General study results and limits: Diversity was higher, and naive CD4+ cells more numerous, in long-lived donors than in aged donors. A conclusive naive versus antigen-experienced comparison was prevented by the unsorted PBMCs.

Then a second PCR, running about 6 to 12 cycles, was carried out with a sample-barcoded 5' primer and a J-beta primer mix. TCRdb called the 5' RACE reads again in MiXCR, with one record for every CDR3 protein. The sample has about 680,000 distinct CDR3 sequences, around 45% seen once; the top ten hold around 32%. Sample: blood. This clonotype was obtained from a woman aged 55-70 years in good health.

The CDR3 nucleotides read TGTGCCATCAGTGGGAGTGGGGCAGTTCCCTCACCCCTCCACTTT. It yields the protein CAISGSGAVPSPLHF. This chain connects TRBV10-3 to TRBJ1-6, with D possibly matching TRBD1 (5 bases). V was cut by 4 bases and J by 10 bases, with 17 bases left in between. Germline V gene lookup returns CDR1 ENHRY and CDR2 SYGVKD. This CDR3 region has 15 residues.